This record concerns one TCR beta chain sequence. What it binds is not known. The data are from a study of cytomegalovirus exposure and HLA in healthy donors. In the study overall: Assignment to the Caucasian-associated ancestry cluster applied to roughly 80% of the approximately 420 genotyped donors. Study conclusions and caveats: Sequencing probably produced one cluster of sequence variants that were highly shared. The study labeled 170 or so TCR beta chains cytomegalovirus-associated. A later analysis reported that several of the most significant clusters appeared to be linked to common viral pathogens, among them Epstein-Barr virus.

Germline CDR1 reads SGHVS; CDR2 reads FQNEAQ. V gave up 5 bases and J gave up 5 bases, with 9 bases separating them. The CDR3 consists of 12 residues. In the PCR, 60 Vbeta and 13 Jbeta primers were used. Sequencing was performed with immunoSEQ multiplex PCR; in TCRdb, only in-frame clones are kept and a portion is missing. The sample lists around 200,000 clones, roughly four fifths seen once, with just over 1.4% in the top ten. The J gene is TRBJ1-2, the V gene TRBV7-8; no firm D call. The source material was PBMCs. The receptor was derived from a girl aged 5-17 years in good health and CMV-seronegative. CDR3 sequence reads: CASSASEYGYTF. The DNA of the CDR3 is TGTGCCAGCAGCGCGAGTGAATATGGCTACACCTTC.